These 5 T cell receptor beta chains originate from one sample sequenced in a study of neurological immune-mediated disorders. TCRdb passed the 5' RACE reads through MiXCR, listing each CDR3 protein once. This sample carries about 27,000 distinct CDR3 sequences, under 25% of them seen once, and the ten largest clones take 16%. The sequenced material came from PBMCs. The receptors shown here come from a woman aged 55-70 years in good health.

Ten or more counts support this clonotype. This chain uses TRBV15 with TRBJ2-5; D uncertain. The length of the CDR3 is 13 residues. V lost 5 bases, J lost 1 base, and 8 bases lay in between. CDR1 and CDR2 from the germline V gene are LNHNV and YYDKDF (reference sequence). CDR3 bases: TGTGCCACCAGCGGTGGTGCCCAAGAGACCCAGTACTTC. Translated: CATSGGAQETQYF. The complete variable domain, with remaining parts taken from reference TRBV15 and TRBJ2-5, reads DAMVIQNPRYQVTQFGKPVTLSCSQTLNHNVMYWYQQKSSQAPKLLFHYYDKDFNNEADTPDNFQSRRPNTSFCFLDIRSPGLGDTAMYLCATSGGAQETQYFGPGTRLLVL.

This clonotype has a count of ten or more. The gene calls are TRBV7-3 and TRBJ2-3, with 9 bases fitting TRBD2. The CDR3 sequence is 17 residues long. Germline V gives CDR1 SGHTA, CDR2 FQGTGA. V dropped 4 bases and J dropped 2; count of bases not matched to a gene: 10. CDR3 protein: CASSSDSLAGITDTQYF. The CDR3 nucleotides read TGTGCCAGCAGCTCAGACAGCCTAGCGGGGATCACAGATACGCAGTATTTT.

The CDR3 coding sequence is TGCAGCGGTGGCCCCTTTGCGCGATCTAATAACTATGGCTACACCTTC. Translated, it gives CSGGPFARSNNYGYTF. The rearrangement uses TRBV29-1 and TRBJ1-2; no clear D. Germline lookup yields CDR1 SQVTM and CDR2 ANQGSEA. V lost 7 bases to trimming and J lost 1 base, with 22 bases between them. There are 16 residues in the CDR3.

This clonotype was recorded many times. V gene TRBV4-1 combines with J gene TRBJ1-3; 7 bases match TRBD1. The CDR3 is made up of 15 amino acids. Germline V CDR1 and CDR2: MGHRA, YSYEKL. Unmatched junction bases numbered 7, after V lost 4 bases and J lost 4 bases. As DNA, the CDR3 is TGCGCCAGCAGCCTTGGAAGGGGGCCAGGAAACACCATATATTTT. This encodes CASSLGRGPGNTIYF.

The DNA of the CDR3 is TGTGCCAGCAGCCCACGGACAGGGGGCGTCTACGAGCAGTACTTC. It yields the protein CASSPRTGGVYEQYF. J is TRBJ2-7 and V is TRBV7-8; 11 bases are shared with TRBD1. V trimming: 5 bases; J trimming: 3 bases; junction bases outside the gene matches: 6. The CDR3 loop spans 15 amino acids. The V gene's germline CDR1 is SGHVS and CDR2 FQNEAQ.